This is a list of T cell receptor beta chains from one sample in a study of cytomegalovirus exposure and HLA in healthy donors. TCRdb's table, derived via immunoSEQ multiplex PCR, lists solely in-frame clones and lacks some. The sample contains 200,000 to 250,000 clones, roughly 80% of which appear only once. Sequenced input: PBMCs. The receptor set was obtained from a girl aged 2 to 9 in good health and CMV-seronegative. Both conserved end residues are part of each CDR3. Fields, in order: CDR3 protein, CDR3 DNA, V gene, clone size, D gene, J gene. The D gene is left open where the match is weak. Clone size is not always given. Where it is, it says once, few, many or a class for expanded clones.

CAIRENRETYNEQFF,TGTGCCATCAGAGAAAACAGGGAAACCTACAATGAGCAGTTCTTC,TRBV10-3,NA,NA,TRBJ2-1
CASSSLGQGAGGYTF,TGTGCCAGCAGTTCACTGGGACAGGGGGCCGGGGGCTACACCTTC,TRBV27,NA,TRBD1,TRBJ1-2
CATSSVFGQGVYEQYF,TGTGCCACCAGCAGCGTGTTTGGACAGGGCGTCTACGAGCAGTACTTC,TRBV15,few,TRBD1,TRBJ2-7
CAWSGGEKLFF,TGTGCCTGGAGTGGGGGCGAAAAACTGTTTTTT,TRBV30,NA,NA,TRBJ1-4
CAWTLGLISTDTQYF,TGTGCCTGGACCCTAGGACTAATCAGCACAGATACGCAGTATTTT,TRBV30,few,NA,TRBJ2-3
CASSYTTGSRTGELFF,TGTGCCAGCAGTTACACAACAGGCTCAAGGACCGGGGAGCTGTTTTTT,TRBV6-5,NA,NA,TRBJ2-2
CASSLAGEGNTEAFF,TGCGCCAGCAGCTTGGCTGGGGAGGGGAACACTGAAGCTTTCTTT,TRBV5-1,NA,NA,TRBJ1-1
CASSSYREPGANVLTF,TGTGCCAGCAGCTCCTACAGGGAACCCGGGGCCAACGTCCTGACTTTC,TRBV7-9,NA,NA,TRBJ2-6
CASSQDVAEGLIQYF,TGTGCCAGCAGCCAAGACGTAGCAGAGGGCCTTATTCAGTACTTC,TRBV4-2,NA,NA,TRBJ2-4
CASSLQRNTEAFF,TGTGCCAGCAGCCTACAGAGGAACACTGAAGCTTTCTTT,TRBV11-3,NA,NA,TRBJ1-1
CASSKVLAGNTGELFF,TGTGCCAGCAGCAAAGTACTAGCGGGTAACACCGGGGAGCTGTTTTTT,TRBV21-1,once,NA,TRBJ2-2
CASSQGANQPQHF,TGTGCCAGCAGCCAGGGGGCGAATCAGCCCCAGCATTTT,TRBV14,once,NA,TRBJ1-5
CASIGRGLSSSYNEQFF,TGTGCCAGTATCGGTCGAGGTCTGAGTAGCTCCTACAATGAGCAGTTCTTC,TRBV19,NA,NA,TRBJ2-1
CASSADPGTRFF,TGTGCCAGCAGTGCTGACCCGGGCACTAGGTTCTTC,TRBV2,few,NA,TRBJ2-1
CASSVDRGYEQYF,TGCGCCAGCAGTGTGGACAGGGGCTACGAGCAGTACTTC,TRBV5-1,NA,TRBD1,TRBJ2-7
CSVGRSQDYGYTF,TGCAGCGTTGGCAGGTCTCAGGACTATGGCTACACCTTC,TRBV29-1,NA,NA,TRBJ1-2
CASSEIAGGSYEQYF,TGTGCCAGCAGTGAAATAGCGGGAGGGTCCTACGAGCAGTACTTC,TRBV2,NA,TRBD2,TRBJ2-7
CSGQTGSGHTDTQYF,TGCAGCGGGCAGACAGGGTCGGGCCACACAGATACGCAGTATTTT,TRBV29-1,NA,TRBD1,TRBJ2-3
CASSLAANTGELFF,TGCGCCAGCAGCTTGGCAGCGAACACCGGGGAGCTGTTTTTT,TRBV5-1,NA,NA,TRBJ2-2
CASSPGTGNEQYF,TGTGCCAGCAGCCCCGGGACAGGGAACGAGCAGTACTTC,TRBV11-3,NA,TRBD1,TRBJ2-7
CASGTDYNSPLHF,TGTGCCAGCGGGACAGATTATAATTCACCCCTCCACTTT,TRBV2,NA,TRBD1,TRBJ1-6
CASSQPGGWDTEAFF,TGTGCCAGCAGCCAACCCGGGGGTTGGGACACTGAAGCTTTCTTT,TRBV7-9,NA,NA,TRBJ1-1
CATTAPGRLKLFF,TGTGCCACCACCGCCCCAGGCCGGTTGAAACTGTTTTTT,TRBV15,NA,NA,TRBJ1-4
CASSLGHSIYTDTQYF,TGTGCCAGCAGCCTGGGACACTCGATTTACACAGATACGCAGTATTTT,TRBV11-2,NA,NA,TRBJ2-3
CASRHSQGINQPQHF,TGTGCCAGCCGTCACTCACAGGGCATCAATCAGCCCCAGCATTTT,TRBV6-5,once,NA,TRBJ1-5
CAWSVLAPTLYNEQFF,TGTGCCTGGAGTGTACTAGCTCCCACACTTTACAATGAGCAGTTCTTC,TRBV30,NA,NA,TRBJ2-1
CASATSGDYEQYF,TGTGCCAGCGCGACTAGCGGGGATTACGAGCAGTACTTC,TRBV6-5,NA,TRBD2,TRBJ2-7
CASSATGTGYNTEAFF,TGTGCCAGCAGTGCCACCGGGACAGGGTATAACACTGAAGCTTTCTTT,TRBV6-1,NA,TRBD1,TRBJ1-1
CASSFRDRVGSYGYTF,TGTGCCAGCAGTTTTAGGGACAGGGTCGGGAGCTATGGCTACACCTTC,TRBV6-5,NA,TRBD1,TRBJ1-2